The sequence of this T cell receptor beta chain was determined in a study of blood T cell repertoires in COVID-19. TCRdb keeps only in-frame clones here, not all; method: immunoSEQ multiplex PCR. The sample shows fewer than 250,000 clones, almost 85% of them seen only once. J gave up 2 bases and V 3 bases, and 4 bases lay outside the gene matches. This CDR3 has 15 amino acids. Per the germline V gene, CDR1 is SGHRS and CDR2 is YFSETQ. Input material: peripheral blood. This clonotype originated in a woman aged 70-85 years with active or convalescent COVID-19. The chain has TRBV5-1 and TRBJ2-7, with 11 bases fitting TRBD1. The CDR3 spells CASSWGQGGTYEQYF. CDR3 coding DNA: TGCGCCAGCAGCTGGGGACAGGGGGGGACCTACGAGCAGTACTTC.